The rows below give T cell receptor beta chains drawn from one sample of a study of molecular identifiers for immune sequencing clone quantification. TCRdb re-analysed the PCR reads in MiXCR, keeping a single row per CDR3 protein. The top ten clones hold about 1.5% of a sample with about 70,000 distinct CDR3 sequences, around a sixth of them seen once. The specimen sequenced was naive CD8+ T cells from blood, with Jurkat cell RNA spiked in. Receptors originate from a human donor in good health. Some libraries in this study had Jurkat cell RNA spiked in. The CDR3 runs from the conserved cysteine through the conserved F or W. D genes are given only for firm matches. Expanded clones get a size class; other rows say once, few or many, or leave the size out.

>TRBJ2-1|.|TRBV27|.|15
CASSLDPSSYNEQFF
TGTGCCAGCAGTTTAGACCCTAGCTCCTACAATGAGCAGTTCTTC
>TRBJ1-4|TRBD1|TRBV28|many|17
CASSPLRDRGPNEKLFF
TGTGCCAGCAGTCCGCTACGGGACAGGGGACCTAATGAAAAACTGTTTTTT
>TRBJ1-1|.|TRBV9|many|12
CASSVGGTEAFF
TGTGCCAGCAGCGTAGGGGGCACTGAAGCTTTCTTT
>TRBJ2-3|.|TRBV27|many|15
CASPHPAGRMHTQYF
TGTGCCAGCCCCCATCCAGCGGGTCGTATGCATACGCAGTATTTT
>TRBJ1-1|.|TRBV30|many|13
CAWTGLIGTEAFF
TGTGCCTGGACTGGCCTCATTGGGACTGAAGCTTTCTTT
>TRBJ1-3|.|TRBV6-1|many|15
CASSEFWESGNTIYF
TGTGCCAGCAGTGAATTTTGGGAGTCTGGAAACACCATATATTTT
>TRBJ2-1|.|TRBV9|.|16
CASSVGGLSSYNEQFF
TGTGCCAGCAGCGTAGGGGGGCTTAGCTCCTACAATGAGCAGTTCTTC
>TRBJ2-5|TRBD2|TRBV3-1|many|16
CASSQDGGDEQETQYF
TGTGCCAGCAGCCAAGATGGGGGGGATGAACAAGAGACCCAGTACTTC
>TRBJ2-7|.|TRBV25-1|.|12
CASSHRGDEQYF
TGTGCCAGCAGTCACAGAGGCGACGAGCAGTACTTC
>TRBJ2-2|.|TRBV6-2/TRBV6-3|many|15
CASSYDPWGSGELFF
TGTGCCAGCAGTTATGACCCATGGGGGTCCGGGGAGCTGTTTTTT
>TRBJ2-3|TRBD2|TRBV4-2|.|18
CASSQVESGSGGTDTQYF
TGTGCCAGCAGCCAAGTCGAAAGCGGGAGCGGGGGGACAGATACGCAGTATTTT
>TRBJ1-1|.|TRBV4-2|many|15
CASSQETYSVTEAFF
TGTGCCAGCAGCCAAGAGACTTATTCTGTGACTGAAGCTTTCTTT
>TRBJ2-1|.|TRBV7-2|.|15
CASSPGLGAQNSQFF
TGTGCCAGCAGCCCGGGACTCGGGGCCCAGAATTCACAGTTCTTC
>TRBJ2-1|.|TRBV12-3/TRBV12-4|few|16
CASSRGWGSGYNEQFF
TGTGCCAGCAGTAGAGGGTGGGGATCAGGGTACAATGAGCAGTTCTTC
>TRBJ2-1|TRBD2|TRBV12-3/TRBV12-4|.|16
CASMHNSGGTYNEQFF
TGTGCCAGCATGCATAATAGCGGGGGGACCTACAATGAGCAGTTCTTC
>TRBJ1-5|.|TRBV6-2/TRBV6-3|many|18
CASTPRAASSYSNQPQHF
TGTGCCAGCACTCCACGGGCGGCCTCGAGTTATAGCAATCAGCCCCAGCATTTT
>TRBJ2-5|.|TRBV28|many|14
CASSLVGVQETQYF
TGTGCCAGCAGTCTCGTCGGGGTCCAAGAGACCCAGTACTTC
>TRBJ1-1|.|TRBV18|many|13
CASSPEVNTEAFF
TGTGCCAGCTCACCAGAGGTGAACACTGAAGCTTTCTTT
>TRBJ2-2|.|TRBV29-1|many|15
CSVAVWGEGTGELFF
TGCAGCGTTGCCGTTTGGGGAGAAGGTACCGGGGAGCTGTTTTTT
>TRBJ1-4|.|TRBV2|.|15
CASSKRTMANEKLFF
TGTGCCAGCAGTAAACGGACTATGGCGAATGAAAAACTGTTTTTT
>TRBJ1-1|.|TRBV9|many|12
CASSVGEAGAFF
TGTGCCAGCAGCGTAGGGGAGGCCGGCGCTTTCTTT
>TRBJ2-1|.|TRBV27|few|14
CASTGNRAYNEQLF
TGTGCCAGCACTGGGAATAGGGCCTACAATGAGCAGCTCTTC
>TRBJ2-7|.|TRBV29-1|once|13
CSVESGQTYGQYF
TGCAGCGTTGAATCGGGACAAACCTACGGGCAGTACTTC
>TRBJ2-3|.|TRBV6-1|many|16
CASSVVFALGADTQYF
TGTGCCAGCAGTGTTGTCTTCGCCTTGGGGGCAGATACGCAGTATTTT
>TRBJ2-7|TRBD1|TRBV14|many|14
CASSPWTGGYEQYF
TGTGCCAGCAGCCCGTGGACAGGGGGCTACGAGCAGTACTTC
>TRBJ2-7|.|TRBV20-1|many|13
CSARGKINYEQYF
TGCAGTGCCCGCGGGAAGATCAACTACGAGCAGTACTTC
>TRBJ2-3|.|TRBV7-2|many|14
CASRPRHYPDTQYF
TGTGCCAGCAGGCCCCGTCACTACCCGGATACGCAGTATTTT
>TRBJ2-7|.|TRBV14|many|13
CASSQGMGYEQYF
TGTGCCAGCAGCCAAGGTATGGGCTACGAGCAGTACTTC
>TRBJ1-5|.|TRBV5-6|few|17
CASSLGYREVSNQPQHF
TGTGCCAGCAGCCTCGGCTACAGGGAAGTAAGCAATCAGCCCCAGCATTTT